The 15 T cell receptor beta chains given below trace back to one sample, sequenced in a study of early T cells in non-severe SARS-CoV-2 infection. TCRdb reprocessed the 5' RACE reads via MiXCR and lists one record per CDR3 protein. This table has over 30,000 distinct CDR3 sequences, around 5% appearing once. The material sequenced was whole blood. The receptors shown here come from an adult who was a healthcare worker with PCR-confirmed SARS-CoV-2 infection or an uninfected control (not recorded which).

Remarks on this clonotype: Possible read error: a much larger clone is one base away. The chain is built from TRBV19 and TRBJ2-3, with 7 bases matching TRBD2. The CDR3 loop spans 13 amino acids. Germline V lookup: CDR1 LNHDA, CDR2 SQIVND (reference sequence). The CDR3 DNA is TGTGCCAGTATGGCTAGCGGCAAAGATACGCAGAATTTT. Translated, it gives CASMASGKDTQNF.

At least ten counts were recorded for this clonotype. The rearrangement links TRBV6-1 to TRBJ2-3, with a possible D match to TRBD2 (5 bases). The CDR3 contains 15 residues. Trimming cost V 1 base and J 4 bases, with 12 bases left between them. Germline CDR1 MNHNS, CDR2 SASEGT. The CDR3 coding sequence is TGTGCCAGCAGTGAAGGGAACCGGGGTGCAGATACGCAGTATTTT. This translates into CASSEGNRGADTQYF.

The chain combines TRBV7-3 with TRBJ2-1; D gene uncertain. V was shortened by 1 base and J by 10 bases, with 14 bases between the two germline ends. This CDR3 spans 14 amino acids. Germline V gene data show CDR1 as SGHTA and CDR2 as FQGTGA. CDR3 nucleotides: TGTGCCAGCAGCTTAAAACCCGGGTATGCGGAGCAGTTCTTC. It is translated as CASSLKPGYAEQFF.

The table lists this clonotype with many counts. V gene TRBV14 combines with J gene TRBJ2-6; no firm D call. Germline-derived CDR1 and CDR2 are SGHDN and FVKESK. V was shortened by 2 bases and J by 0 bases, with 11 bases between the two germline ends. This CDR3 has 17 amino acids. CDR3 sequence (DNA): TGTGCCAGCAGCCAAATCCGGAGAAGCTCTGGGGCCAACGTCCTGACTTTC. Its translation is CASSQIRRSSGANVLTF.

This clonotype was counted at least ten times. The chain has TRBV29-1 and TRBJ2-3, with a possible D match to TRBD2 (5 bases). Germline V gives CDR1 SQVTM, CDR2 ANQGSEA. The V gene lost 1 base and the J gene lost 8 bases, with 13 bases spanning the gap. The CDR3 runs 13 residues. This CDR3 reads CSVEVSGVGTQYF. DNA for the CDR3: TGCAGCGTTGAAGTGAGCGGTGTAGGTACGCAGTATTTT.

This clonotype occurred a few times. The chain is built from TRBV19 and TRBJ1-1, with no clear D. The CDR3 contains 14 residues. V was cut by 6 bases and J by 5 bases, with 16 bases left in between. Germline loops: CDR1 LNHDA, CDR2 SQIVND (reference sequence). In nucleotides, the CDR3 is TGTGCCAGTAGCACAAGTTGGGGTCTGACTGAAGCTTTCTTT. This codes for CASSTSWGLTEAFF.

This clonotype showed up many times. V and J are TRBV29-1 and TRBJ2-3; 9 bases map to TRBD2. V lost 1 base to trimming and J lost 1 base; unmatched junction nucleotides: 6. The germline V gene has CDR1 SQVTM and CDR2 ANQGSEA. This CDR3 is built from 16 residues. Here the CDR3 DNA reads TGCAGCGTTGAAGTCCACCCTAGCGGGGGCACAGATACGCAGTATTTT. It encodes CSVEVHPSGGTDTQYF.

This clonotype came up a few times. V usage is TRBV29-1 and J usage is TRBJ2-5; TRBD1 matches 7 bases. The CDR3 covers 13 residues. Unmatched junction bases numbered 9, after V lost 8 bases and J lost 3 bases. Germline values: CDR1 SQVTM, CDR2 ANQGSEA. The CDR3 DNA sequence: TGCAGCACCGCCGGGACAGTAAAAGAGACCCAGTACTTC. Protein: CSTAGTVKETQYF.

This clonotype was seen a handful of times. The chain carries TRBV27 and TRBJ1-4, with 8 nucleotides matching TRBD1. The trim removed 6 bases at V and 8 bases at J, leaving 8 bases unmatched. CDR3 size: 14 residues. From germline, CDR1 is MNHEY and CDR2 SMNVEV (reference sequence). The chain's CDR3 is CASSRTGGWEKLFF. The DNA for the CDR3 is TGTGCCAGCAGCAGAACAGGGGGTTGGGAAAAACTGTTTTTT.

There are many counts of this clonotype. The V call is TRBV5-1, the J call TRBJ2-3; TRBD2 is a possible D gene (5 bases). CDR1 is SGHRS, CDR2 YFSETQ, per germline. V lost 7 bases and J lost 4, with 13 bases in between. This CDR3 is 13 amino acids long. The CDR3 nucleotides are TGCGCCAGCTGGGAGCGTGGGGCAGATACGCAGTATTTT. This sequence encodes CASWERGADTQYF.

This clonotype was observed a handful of times. V is TRBV16 and J is TRBJ1-1; D not certain. Germline CDR1 reads KGHSY; CDR2 reads FQNENV. This CDR3 region has 13 residues. V was pared by 5 bases and J by 4 bases, with 11 bases between. CDR3 bases: TGTGCCAGCAGCTCCCCCTTTGGCACTGAAGCTTTCTTT. It encodes CASSSPFGTEAFF.

This clonotype has a count of ten or more. The rearrangement joins TRBV7-9 to TRBJ1-1; no firm D call. CDR3 length equals 13 residues. V was shortened by 4 bases and J by 5 bases, with 11 bases between the two germline ends. Germline V gene data show CDR1 as SEHNR and CDR2 as FQNEAQ (reference sequence). CDR3 residues: CASSSSMGTEAFF. Written as DNA, the CDR3 is TGTGCCAGCAGCTCATCCATGGGGACTGAAGCTTTCTTT.

In this sample, this clonotype turned up many times. The chain employs TRBV5-1 and TRBJ2-5, with 9 bases lining up with TRBD1. CDR1 and CDR2 from the germline V gene are SGHRS and YFSETQ. This CDR3 is 14 amino acids long. The V segment lost 1 base and the J segment 5 bases; nucleotides outside the gene matches: 3. The CDR3 is CASSLTGGRETQYF. Written as DNA, the CDR3 is TGCGCCAGCAGCTTGACAGGGGGCCGGGAGACCCAGTACTTC.

This clonotype came up a few times. The chain has TRBV3-1 and TRBJ1-2; D not resolved. The length of the CDR3 is 12 residues. Between the trimmed V and J ends, which lost 5 bases and 8 bases, there was a span of 12 bases. Germline assignment: CDR1 LGHDT and CDR2 YNNKEL (reference sequence). The CDR3 is CASSITETGYTF. CDR3 sequence (DNA): TGTGCCAGCAGCATCACCGAAACGGGCTACACCTTC. Combining the CDR3 with reference TRBV3-1 and TRBJ1-2 gives the whole variable domain DTAVSQTPKYLVTQMGNDKSIKCEQNLGHDTMYWYKQDSKKFLKIMFSYNNKELIINETVPNRFSPKSPDKAHLNLHINSLELGDSAVYFCASSITETGYTFGSGTRLTVV.

This clonotype has a count of ten or more. The chain carries TRBV7-3 and TRBJ2-3; no firm D call. The ends were cut back, 2 bases at V and 0 bases at J, with 3 bases in the middle. CDR1 and CDR2 (germline): SGHTA, FQGTGA. This CDR3 is 13 amino acids long. CDR3 nucleotides: TGTGCCAGCAGCTTACAGAGCACAGATACGCAGTATTTT. Its protein product is CASSLQSTDTQYF.